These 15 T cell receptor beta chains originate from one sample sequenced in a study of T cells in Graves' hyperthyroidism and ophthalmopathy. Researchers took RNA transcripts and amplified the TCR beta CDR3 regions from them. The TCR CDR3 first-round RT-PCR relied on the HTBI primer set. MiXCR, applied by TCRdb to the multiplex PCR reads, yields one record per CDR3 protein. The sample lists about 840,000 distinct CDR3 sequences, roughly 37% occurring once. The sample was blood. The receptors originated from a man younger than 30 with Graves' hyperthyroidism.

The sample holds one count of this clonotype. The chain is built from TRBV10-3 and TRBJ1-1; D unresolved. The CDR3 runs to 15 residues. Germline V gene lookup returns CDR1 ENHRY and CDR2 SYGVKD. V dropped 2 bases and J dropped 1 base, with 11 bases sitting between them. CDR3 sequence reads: CAISEASEGNTEAFF. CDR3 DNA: TGTGCCATCAGTGAGGCATCGGAGGGGAACACTGAAGCTTTCTTT.

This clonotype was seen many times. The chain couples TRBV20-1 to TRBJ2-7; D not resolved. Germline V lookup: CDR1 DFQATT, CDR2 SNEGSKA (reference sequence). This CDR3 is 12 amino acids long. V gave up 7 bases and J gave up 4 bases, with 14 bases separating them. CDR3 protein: CSVVGTEYEQYF. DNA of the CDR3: TGCAGTGTGGTGGGCACTGAATACGAGCAGTACTTC.

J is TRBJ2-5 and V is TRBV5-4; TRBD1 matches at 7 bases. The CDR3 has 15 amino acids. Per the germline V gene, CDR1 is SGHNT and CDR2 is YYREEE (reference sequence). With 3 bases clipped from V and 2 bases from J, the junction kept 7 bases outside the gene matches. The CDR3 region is CASSSIRDSQETQYF. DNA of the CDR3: TGTGCCAGCAGCTCGATCCGGGACAGTCAAGAGACCCAGTACTTC.

The CDR3 DNA follows: TGTGCCAGCAGTAGAGGAGCGTCGGATGAGCAGTTCTTC. Its protein is CASSRGASDEQFF. This chain connects TRBV25-1 to TRBJ2-1; D remains unclear. Trimming shortened V by 5 bases and J by 8 bases, and 13 bases separated the two germline ends. This CDR3 has 13 residues. Germline lookup yields CDR1 MGHDK and CDR2 SYGVNS. Based on the CDR3 plus reference TRBV25-1 and TRBJ2-1, the full variable domain is EADIYQTPRYLVIGTGKKITLECSQTMGHDKMYWYQQDPGMELHLIHYSYGVNSTEKGDLSSESTVSRIRTEHFPLTLESARPSHTSQYLCASSRGASDEQFFGPGTRLTVL.

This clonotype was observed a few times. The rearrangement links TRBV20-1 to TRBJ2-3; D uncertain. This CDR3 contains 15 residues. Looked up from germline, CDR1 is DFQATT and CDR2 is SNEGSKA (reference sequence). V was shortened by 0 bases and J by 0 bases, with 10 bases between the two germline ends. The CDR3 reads CSARDPGTSTDTQYF. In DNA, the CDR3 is TGCAGTGCTAGAGATCCAGGCACTAGCACAGATACGCAGTATTTT.

The CDR3: CSAGGNGANVLTF. DNA for the CDR3: TGCAGCGCTGGGGGGAATGGGGCCAACGTCCTGACTTTC. V usage is TRBV29-1 and J usage is TRBJ2-6, with D possibly TRBD2 on 6 matching bases. V shed 7 bases and J shed 3 bases, with 10 bases lying between them. CDR3 size: 13 residues. Germline-derived CDR1 and CDR2 are SQVTM and ANQGSEA.

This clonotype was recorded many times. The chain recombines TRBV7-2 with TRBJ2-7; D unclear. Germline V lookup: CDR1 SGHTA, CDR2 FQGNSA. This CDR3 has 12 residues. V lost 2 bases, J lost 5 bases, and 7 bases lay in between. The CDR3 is CASSLWLHEQYF. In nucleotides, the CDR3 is TGTGCCAGCAGCTTATGGTTGCACGAGCAGTACTTC.

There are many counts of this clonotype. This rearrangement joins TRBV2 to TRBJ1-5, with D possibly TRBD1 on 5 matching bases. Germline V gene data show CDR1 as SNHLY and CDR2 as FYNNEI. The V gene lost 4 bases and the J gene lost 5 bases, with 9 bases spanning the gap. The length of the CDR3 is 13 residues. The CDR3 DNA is TGTGCCAGCAGTGTCAGGGTCGATCAGCCCCAGCATTTT. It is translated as CASSVRVDQPQHF.

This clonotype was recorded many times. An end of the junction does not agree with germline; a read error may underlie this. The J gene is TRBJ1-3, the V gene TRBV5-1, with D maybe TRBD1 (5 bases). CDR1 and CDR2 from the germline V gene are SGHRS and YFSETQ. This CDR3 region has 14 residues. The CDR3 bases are TGTGCCAGCAGCCTTGGGACGAGTGGTAACACCATATATTTT. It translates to CASSLGTSGNTIYF.

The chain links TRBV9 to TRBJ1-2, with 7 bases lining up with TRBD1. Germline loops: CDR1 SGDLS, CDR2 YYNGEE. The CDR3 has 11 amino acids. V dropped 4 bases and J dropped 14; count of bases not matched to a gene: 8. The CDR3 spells CASSPAGTVTF. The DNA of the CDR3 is TGTGCCAGCAGCCCCGCCGGGACAGTGACCTTC.

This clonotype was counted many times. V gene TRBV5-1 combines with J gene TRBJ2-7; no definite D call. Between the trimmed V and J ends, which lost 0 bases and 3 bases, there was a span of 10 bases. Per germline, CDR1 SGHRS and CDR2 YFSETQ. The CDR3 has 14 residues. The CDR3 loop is CASSLEGNSYEQYF. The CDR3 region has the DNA TGCGCCAGCAGCTTGGAAGGGAACAGCTACGAGCAGTACTTC.

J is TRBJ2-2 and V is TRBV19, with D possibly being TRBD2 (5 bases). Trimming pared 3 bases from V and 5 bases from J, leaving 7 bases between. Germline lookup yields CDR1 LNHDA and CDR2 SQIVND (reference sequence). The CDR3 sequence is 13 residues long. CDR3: CASSIWRTGELFF. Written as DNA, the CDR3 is TGTGCCAGTAGTATCTGGAGGACCGGGGAGCTGTTTTTT.

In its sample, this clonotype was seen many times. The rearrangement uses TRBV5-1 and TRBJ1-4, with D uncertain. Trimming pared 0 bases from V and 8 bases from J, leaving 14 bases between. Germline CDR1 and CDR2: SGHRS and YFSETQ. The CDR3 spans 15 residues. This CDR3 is CASSLGGSVGEKLFF. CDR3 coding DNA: TGCGCCAGCAGCTTGGGAGGGAGCGTTGGAGAAAAACTGTTTTTT.

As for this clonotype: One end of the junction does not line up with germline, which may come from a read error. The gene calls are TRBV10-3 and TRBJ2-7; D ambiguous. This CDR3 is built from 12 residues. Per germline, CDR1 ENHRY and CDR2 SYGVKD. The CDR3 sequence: CASSEAQYEQYF. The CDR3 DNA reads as TGTGCCAGCAGTGAAGCCCAGTACGAGCAGTACTTC.

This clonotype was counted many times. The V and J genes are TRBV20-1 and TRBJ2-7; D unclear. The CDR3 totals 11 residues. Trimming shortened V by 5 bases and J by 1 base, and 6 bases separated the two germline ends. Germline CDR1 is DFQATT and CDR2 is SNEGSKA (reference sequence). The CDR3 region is CSALGSYEQYF. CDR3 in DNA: TGCAGTGCTCTAGGTTCCTACGAGCAGTACTTC.